This TCR beta chain was identified during a study of shared clonotypes between healthy human individuals. Study-wide results and limits: Despite large depth, rarefaction showed incomplete sorted-subset sequencing.

Turning to this clone: Antigen specificity is unknown.

Germline-derived CDR1 and CDR2 are SGDLS and YYNGEE. The length of the CDR3 is 15 residues. The V end was cut by 0 bases, the J end by 8 bases, with 14 bases between. Sequencing used immunoSEQ multiplex PCR; TCRdb keeps in-frame clones, though not all of them. The data contain about 230,000 clones, 65% of them singletons. There were only Caucasian adults among the donors, and all lived in Nashville, Tennessee. This clonotype was sampled from a man aged 25-45 years in good health. Sequenced: memory CD4+ T cells sorted from blood. Subset noted: CD45RA-negative fraction. This chain connects TRBV9 to TRBJ1-4; TRBD1 might be the D (5 bases). The CDR3 spells CASSVDGQGGEKLFF. CDR3 nucleotides: TGTGCCAGCAGCGTAGATGGTCAGGGAGGCGAAAAACTGTTTTTT.